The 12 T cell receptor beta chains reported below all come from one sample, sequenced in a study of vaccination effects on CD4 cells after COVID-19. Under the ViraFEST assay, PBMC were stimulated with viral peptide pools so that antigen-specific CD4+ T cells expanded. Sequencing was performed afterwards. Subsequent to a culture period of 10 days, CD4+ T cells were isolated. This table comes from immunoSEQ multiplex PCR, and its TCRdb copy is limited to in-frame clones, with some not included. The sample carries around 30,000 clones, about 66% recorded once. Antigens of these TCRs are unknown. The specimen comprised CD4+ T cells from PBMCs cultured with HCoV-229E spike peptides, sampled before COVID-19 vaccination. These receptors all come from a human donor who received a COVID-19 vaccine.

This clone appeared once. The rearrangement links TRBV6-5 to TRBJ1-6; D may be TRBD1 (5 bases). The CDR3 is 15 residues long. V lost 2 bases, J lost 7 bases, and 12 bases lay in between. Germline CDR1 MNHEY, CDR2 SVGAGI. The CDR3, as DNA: TGTGCCAGCAGTTACGAGGGGTCACGGAATTCACCCCTCCACTTT. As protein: CASSYEGSRNSPLHF.

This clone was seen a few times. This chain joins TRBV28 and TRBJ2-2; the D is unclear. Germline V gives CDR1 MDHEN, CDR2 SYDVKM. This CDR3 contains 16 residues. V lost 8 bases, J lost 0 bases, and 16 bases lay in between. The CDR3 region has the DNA TGTGCCAGCCGATTCGCGCTGATAGCGAACACCGGGGAGCTGTTTTTT. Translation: CASRFALIANTGELFF. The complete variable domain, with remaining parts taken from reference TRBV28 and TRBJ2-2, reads DVKVTQSSRYLVKRTGEKVFLECVQDMDHENMFWYRQDPGLGLRLIYFSYDVKMKEKGDIPEGYSVSREKKERFSLILESASTNQTSMYLCASRFALIANTGELFFGEGSRLTVL.

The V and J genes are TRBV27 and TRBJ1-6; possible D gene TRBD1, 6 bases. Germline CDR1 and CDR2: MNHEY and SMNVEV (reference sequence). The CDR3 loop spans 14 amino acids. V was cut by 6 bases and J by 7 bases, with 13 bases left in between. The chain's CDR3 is CASRMEGGNSPLHF. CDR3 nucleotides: TGTGCCAGCAGGATGGAGGGGGGCAATTCACCCCTCCACTTT.

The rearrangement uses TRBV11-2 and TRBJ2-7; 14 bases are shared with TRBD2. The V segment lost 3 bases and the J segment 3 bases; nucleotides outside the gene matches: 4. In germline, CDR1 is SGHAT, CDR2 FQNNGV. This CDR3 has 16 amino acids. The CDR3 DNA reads TGTGCCAGCAGCTTCAAGACTAGCGGGAGGGGCTACGAGCAGTACTTC. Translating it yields CASSFKTSGRGYEQYF.

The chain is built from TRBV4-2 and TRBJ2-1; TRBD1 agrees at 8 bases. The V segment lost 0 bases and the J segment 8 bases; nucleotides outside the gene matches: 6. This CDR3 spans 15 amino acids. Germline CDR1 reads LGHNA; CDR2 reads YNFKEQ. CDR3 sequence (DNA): TGTGCCAGCAGCCAAGATATCGACAGGGGCGATGAGCAGTTCTTC. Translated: CASSQDIDRGDEQFF.

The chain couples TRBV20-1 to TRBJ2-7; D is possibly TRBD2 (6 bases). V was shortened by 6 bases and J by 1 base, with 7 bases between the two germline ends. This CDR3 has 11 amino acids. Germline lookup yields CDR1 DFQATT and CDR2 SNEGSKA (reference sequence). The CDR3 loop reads CSAGGSYEQYF. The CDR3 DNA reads TGCAGTGCCGGAGGGTCCTACGAGCAGTACTTC.

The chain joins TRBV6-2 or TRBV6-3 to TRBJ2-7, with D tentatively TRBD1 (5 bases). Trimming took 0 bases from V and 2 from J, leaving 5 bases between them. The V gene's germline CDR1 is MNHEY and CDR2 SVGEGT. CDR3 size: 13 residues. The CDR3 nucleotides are TGTGCCAGCAGTTACTCGGACACCTACGAGCAGTACTTC. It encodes CASSYSDTYEQYF.

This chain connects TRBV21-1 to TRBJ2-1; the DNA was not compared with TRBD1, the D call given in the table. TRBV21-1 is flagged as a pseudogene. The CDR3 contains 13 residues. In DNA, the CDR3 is TGTGCCAGCAACCTTCTACAGGGGAATGAGCAGTTCTTC. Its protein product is CASNLLQGNEQFF.

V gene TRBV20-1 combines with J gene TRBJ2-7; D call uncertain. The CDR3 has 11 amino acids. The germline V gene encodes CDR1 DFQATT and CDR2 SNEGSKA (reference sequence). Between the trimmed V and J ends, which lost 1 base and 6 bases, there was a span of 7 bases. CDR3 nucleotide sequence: TGCAGTGCTAGAGTGGGGTCCGAGCAGTACTTC. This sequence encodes CSARVGSEQYF.

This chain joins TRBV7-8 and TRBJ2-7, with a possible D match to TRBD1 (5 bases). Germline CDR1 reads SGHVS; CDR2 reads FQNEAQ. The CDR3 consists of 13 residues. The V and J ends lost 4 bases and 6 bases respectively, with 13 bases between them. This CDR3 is CASSYDRDAEQYF. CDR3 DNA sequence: TGTGCCAGCAGCTATGACAGAGACGCCGAGCAGTACTTC.

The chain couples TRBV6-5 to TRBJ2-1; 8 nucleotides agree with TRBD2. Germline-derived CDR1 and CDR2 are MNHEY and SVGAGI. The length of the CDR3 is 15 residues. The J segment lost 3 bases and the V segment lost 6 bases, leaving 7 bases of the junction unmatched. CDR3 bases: TGTGCCAGCAGGTCTAGCGGGTCCTACTACAATGAGCAGTTCTTC. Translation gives CASRSSGSYYNEQFF.

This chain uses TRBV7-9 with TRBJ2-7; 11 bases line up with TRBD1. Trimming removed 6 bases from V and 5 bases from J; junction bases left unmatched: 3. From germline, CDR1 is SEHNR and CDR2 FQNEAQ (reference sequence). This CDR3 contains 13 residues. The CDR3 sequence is CASRGTGGNEQYF. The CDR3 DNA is TGTGCCAGCAGGGGGACAGGGGGGAACGAGCAGTACTTC.